The 27 T cell receptor beta chains in this list originate from one sample, sequenced in a study of T-cell reconstitution after alpha-beta-depleted transplantation in children. Study outcomes and limitations: The main origin of T-cell counts and diversity one year after transplant was newly produced T cells.

These receptors lack a known antigen. Preparing the TCRbeta library involved the use of unique molecular identifiers. TCRdb processed the PCR reads anew with MiXCR; each CDR3 protein has one entry. Among 330,000 or so distinct CDR3 sequences listed, approximately 7.3% were seen once. The source was peripheral blood, collected 360 days after TCRalphabeta/CD19-depleted stem cell transplant. All receptors derive from a female patient between 2 and 15 years old who had a stem cell transplant for Fanconi anemia, so the T cells may come from the graft donor.

This clonotype was counted many times. The chain is built from TRBV27 and TRBJ2-2; no reliable D call. V was shortened by 4 bases and J by 1 base, with 7 bases between the two germline ends. This CDR3 comprises 14 residues. Germline V gives CDR1 MNHEY, CDR2 SMNVEV (reference sequence). Written as DNA, the CDR3 is TGTGCCAGCAGTTCCGGATTGAACACCGGGGAGCTGTTTTTT. It is translated as CASSSGLNTGELFF.

This clonotype was seen ten or more times. This CDR3 reads CSARCRDRGIISTDTQYF. The CDR3 region has the DNA TGCAGTGCTAGGTGCAGGGACAGGGGGATTATTAGCACAGATACGCAGTATTTT. V gene TRBV20-1 combines with J gene TRBJ2-3; 11 nucleotides match TRBD1. The CDR3 is made up of 18 amino acids. CDR1 and CDR2 from the germline V gene are DFQATT and SNEGSKA (reference sequence). Trimming at V came to 3 bases and at J to 0 bases, leaving 11 bases not matched to a gene.

This clonotype was detected many times. J is TRBJ1-2 and V is TRBV28, with no clear D. The germline V gene has CDR1 MDHEN and CDR2 SYDVKM. V was shortened by 4 bases and J by 5 bases, with 11 bases between the two germline ends. CDR3 length equals 13 residues. Here the CDR3 reads CASSSQPRYGYTF. DNA of the CDR3: TGTGCCAGCAGTTCCCAGCCTAGATATGGCTACACCTTC.

This clonotype was found many times. The chain joins TRBV29-1 to TRBJ2-5, with TRBD2 matching over 13 bases. Unmatched junction bases numbered 10, after V lost 7 bases and J lost 5 bases. Germline assignment: CDR1 SQVTM and CDR2 ANQGSEA. The CDR3 totals 15 residues. The CDR3 nucleotides are TGCAGCGCCGAAGGACTAGCGGGGGCCTGGGAGACCCAGTACTTC. Its translation: CSAEGLAGAWETQYF.

This clonotype was detected ten times or more. The rearrangement uses TRBV5-5 and TRBJ1-1; 9 bases align to TRBD1. The CDR3 sequence is 15 residues long. The V gene's germline CDR1 is SGHKS and CDR2 YYEKEE (reference sequence). The trim removed 4 bases at V and 4 bases at J, leaving 8 bases unmatched. The CDR3 region is CASSPGQGWSTEAFF. The CDR3, as DNA: TGTGCCAGCAGCCCGGGACAGGGCTGGAGCACTGAAGCTTTCTTT.

The sample holds many counts of this clonotype. The chain has TRBV7-9 and TRBJ1-2; D is perhaps TRBD1 (5 bases). The CDR3 consists of 13 residues. The V end lost 5 bases, the J end lost 3 bases, and 10 bases lay between the germline ends. Germline V gene data show CDR1 as SEHNR and CDR2 as FQNEAQ (reference sequence). CDR3 sequence (DNA): TGTGCCAGCAGCCCGACAGACTACTATGGCTACACCTTC. Residues: CASSPTDYYGYTF.

This clonotype was counted ten times or more. This rearrangement joins TRBV6-2 or TRBV6-3 to TRBJ2-1, with 15 bases that match TRBD2. The J segment lost 1 base and the V segment lost 6 bases, leaving 7 bases of the junction unmatched. Germline V CDR1 and CDR2: MNHEY, SVGEGT. This CDR3 region has 18 residues. The CDR3 bases are TGTGCCAGCAGCTCCGGGACTAGCGGGGGGTTATCCTACAATGAGCAGTTCTTC. Its protein product is CASSSGTSGGLSYNEQFF.

The CDR3 region is CASSLARLDGNTIYF. DNA of the CDR3: TGTGCCAGCAGCTTAGCCAGGCTCGACGGAAACACCATATATTTT. The rearrangement joins TRBV7-9 to TRBJ1-3; the D is unclear. CDR1 and CDR2 (germline): SEHNR, FQNEAQ (reference sequence). The CDR3 contains 15 residues. V gave up 0 bases and J gave up 4 bases, with 10 bases separating them.

V gene TRBV7-3 combines with J gene TRBJ2-6; D not resolved. V was pared by 5 bases and J by 1 base, with 6 bases between. The CDR3 has 14 amino acids. Germline-derived CDR1 and CDR2 are SGHTA and FQGTGA. The CDR3 nucleotides read TGTGCCAGCAGCCAGACGTCTGGGGCCAACGTCCTGACTTTC. Translated: CASSQTSGANVLTF. Full variable domain (outside the CDR3, taken from reference TRBV7-3 and TRBJ2-6): GAGVSQTPSNKVTEKGKYVELRCDPISGHTALYWYRQSLGQGPEFLIYFQGTGAADDSGLPNDRFFAVRPEGSVSTLKIQRTERGDSAVYLCASSQTSGANVLTFGAGSRLTVL.

This clonotype was seen ten or more times. The V and J genes are TRBV15 and TRBJ1-1; D unresolved. Per germline, CDR1 LNHNV and CDR2 YYDKDF (reference sequence). The CDR3 consists of 13 residues. V lost 5 bases to trimming and J lost 1 base, with 8 bases between them. CDR3 region: CATSGSPNTEAFF. CDR3 bases: TGTGCCACCAGCGGCAGCCCGAACACTGAAGCTTTCTTT.

This clonotype was counted ten times or more. The J gene is TRBJ2-7, the V gene TRBV6-2 or TRBV6-3; the D is unclear. The CDR3 is made up of 13 amino acids. The ends were cut back, 5 bases at V and 2 bases at J, with 10 bases in the middle. CDR1 and CDR2 from the germline V gene are MNHEY and SVGEGT. CDR3: CASSNTHPYEQYF. CDR3 sequence (DNA): TGTGCCAGCAGTAATACACACCCCTACGAGCAGTACTTC.

This clonotype was seen ten or more times. The chain uses TRBV10-2 and TRBJ2-2; possibly TRBD1 for D (6 bases). The CDR3 runs to 15 residues. V was shortened by 7 bases and J by 1 base, with 13 bases between the two germline ends. CDR1 WSHSY and CDR2 SAAADI come from the germline V gene. CDR3 coding DNA: TGCGCCAGCACTCCGGGACACCTGAACACCGGGGAGCTGTTTTTT. This sequence encodes CASTPGHLNTGELFF.

This clonotype occurred a few times. This rearrangement joins TRBV7-9 to TRBJ2-7, with D uncertain. Germline loops: CDR1 SEHNR, CDR2 FQNEAQ (reference sequence). V gave up 5 bases and J gave up 4 bases, with 12 bases separating them. This CDR3 spans 13 amino acids. This CDR3 reads CASSHPVRYEQYF. In DNA, the CDR3 is TGTGCCAGCAGCCACCCAGTAAGGTACGAGCAGTACTTC.

This clonotype was seen only a few times. CDR3 amino acids: CASSLDKTNYGYTF. The CDR3 DNA sequence: TGTGCCAGCAGCTTAGATAAGACAAATTATGGCTACACCTTC. V is TRBV7-6 and J is TRBJ1-2, with unresolved D. This CDR3 is built from 14 residues. Germline V CDR1 and CDR2: SGHVS, FNYEAQ. V lost 1 base to trimming and J lost 5 bases, with 11 bases between them.

This clonotype was counted between two and nine times. The chain is built from TRBV4-2 and TRBJ2-1, with TRBD2 identical over 8 bases. The junction had 14 bases not matched to a gene; V was cut back by 4 bases and J by 9 bases. CDR1 is LGHNA, CDR2 YNFKEQ, per germline. This CDR3 has 16 amino acids. CDR3 DNA sequence: TGTGCCAGCAGCCGCCCCGTTAGCGGGGCGGTATCTGAGCAGTTCTTC. Residues: CASSRPVSGAVSEQFF.

The chain couples TRBV29-1 to TRBJ1-2, with TRBD1 as a possible D gene (5 bases). In germline, CDR1 is SQVTM, CDR2 ANQGSEA. Trimming stripped 7 bases from V and 4 bases from J, with 19 bases between. This CDR3 is 14 amino acids long. CDR3 region: CSAGPGRTFYGYTF. The DNA for the CDR3 is TGCAGCGCTGGACCGGGACGGACTTTCTATGGCTACACCTTC.

This clonotype was counted many times. This chain joins TRBV7-6 and TRBJ2-1; D gene ambiguous. V was cut by 1 base and J by 9 bases, with 13 bases left in between. The CDR3 totals 14 residues. Germline CDR1 reads SGHVS; CDR2 reads FNYEAQ. CDR3 nucleotide sequence: TGTGCCAGCAGCTTAGGTTTGAAGGGATCTGAGCAGTTCTTC. As protein: CASSLGLKGSEQFF.

This clonotype was counted at least ten times. V and J are TRBV10-3 and TRBJ1-2; possibly TRBD1 for D (6 bases). Looked up from germline, CDR1 is ENHRY and CDR2 is SYGVKD. V dropped 2 bases and J dropped 2 bases, with 12 bases sitting between them. The CDR3 has 15 residues. The DNA of the CDR3 is TGTGCCATCAGTGAGGGACAGCTAAGAAACTATGGCTACACCTTC. This sequence encodes CAISEGQLRNYGYTF.

This clonotype occurred many times. The chain recombines TRBV12-3 or TRBV12-4 with TRBJ2-4; TRBD2 is a possible D gene (6 bases). V lost 6 bases to trimming and J lost 0 bases, with 12 bases between them. The CDR3 length is 15 residues. CDR3 residues: CASRAPGLAKNIQYF. The CDR3 nucleotides read TGTGCCAGCAGGGCGCCGGGACTAGCCAAAAACATTCAGTACTTC.

This clonotype came up many times. The rearrangement links TRBV27 to TRBJ2-3; D is uncertain. V lost 4 bases and J lost 1, with 12 bases in between. In germline, CDR1 is MNHEY, CDR2 SMNVEV (reference sequence). The CDR3 is made up of 15 amino acids. The CDR3 DNA reads as TGTGCCAGCAGTTCCCCCTCGGGTCGCACAGATACGCAGTATTTT. This codes for CASSSPSGRTDTQYF.

This clonotype was counted only a few times. The genes are TRBV7-2 and TRBJ1-2, with unresolved D. The CDR3 runs 13 residues. V gave up 0 bases and J gave up 8 bases, with 10 bases separating them. In germline, CDR1 is SGHTA, CDR2 FQGNSA. The CDR3, as DNA: TGTGCCAGCAGCTTAGCCCGGCTCTGGGGCTACACCTTC. Its protein product is CASSLARLWGYTF.

V usage is TRBV20-1 and J usage is TRBJ1-4; D is perhaps TRBD1 (5 bases). The CDR3 contains 14 residues. Germline V lookup: CDR1 DFQATT, CDR2 SNEGSKA (reference sequence). Trimming removed 6 bases from V and 3 bases from J, with 14 bases in between. This CDR3 reads CSATGPPSNEKLFF. Here the CDR3 DNA reads TGCAGTGCCACAGGTCCCCCGTCTAATGAAAAACTGTTTTTT.

This clonotype was recorded at least ten times. The chain is built from TRBV5-1 and TRBJ1-3, with D perhaps TRBD1 (6 bases). CDR3 size: 17 residues. The germline V gene encodes CDR1 SGHRS and CDR2 YFSETQ. V was clipped by 0 bases and J by 0 bases, with 13 bases between them. The CDR3 is CASSLGGGTSSGNTIYF. CDR3 bases: TGCGCCAGCAGCTTGGGAGGGGGGACCAGCTCTGGAAACACCATATATTTT.

This clonotype was seen a handful of times. The rearrangement links TRBV30 to TRBJ1-4; D call uncertain. Per germline, CDR1 GTSNPN and CDR2 SVGIG (reference sequence). Trimming left V 5 bases short and J 7 bases short, with 11 bases between. The CDR3 consists of 12 residues. CDR3 sequence: CAWGRVREKLFF. The CDR3 DNA reads as TGTGCCTGGGGGAGGGTCCGTGAAAAACTGTTTTTT.

This clonotype was seen at least ten times. CDR3 DNA sequence: TGTGCCAGCAGCCTCATAACAGGGGTGAACACTGAAGCTTTCTTT. Protein: CASSLITGVNTEAFF. This chain joins TRBV7-9 and TRBJ1-1, with 7 nucleotides matching TRBD1. This CDR3 is 15 amino acids long. Germline V CDR1 and CDR2: SEHNR, FQNEAQ (reference sequence). The ends lost 5 bases at V and 0 bases at J; junction bases unmatched: 6.

The chain employs TRBV2 and TRBJ2-7, with D uncertain. The V end lost 4 bases, the J end lost 4 bases, and 8 bases lay between the germline ends. This CDR3 has 12 residues. Germline assignment: CDR1 SNHLY and CDR2 FYNNEI. The CDR3 DNA is TGTGCCAGCAGTGCGGACGTATACGAGCAGTACGTC. This encodes CASSADVYEQYV.

Many counts were recorded for this clonotype. This rearrangement joins TRBV5-1 to TRBJ2-3; the match to TRBD2 covers 9 bases. CDR3 size: 16 residues. CDR1 is SGHRS and CDR2 is YFSETQ in the germline V gene. V lost 0 bases and J lost 0; bases outside the gene matches: 2. In nucleotides, the CDR3 is TGCGCCAGCAGCTTGGGACTAGCGGCTAGCACAGATACGCAGTATTTT. Translated: CASSLGLAASTDTQYF. Together with reference TRBV5-1 and TRBJ2-3, the CDR3 gives the full variable domain: KAGVTQTPRYLIKTRGQQVTLSCSPISGHRSVSWYQQTPGQGLQFLFEYFSETQRNKGNFPGRFSGRQFSNSRSEMNVSTLELGDSALYLCASSLGLAASTDTQYFGPGTRLTVL.